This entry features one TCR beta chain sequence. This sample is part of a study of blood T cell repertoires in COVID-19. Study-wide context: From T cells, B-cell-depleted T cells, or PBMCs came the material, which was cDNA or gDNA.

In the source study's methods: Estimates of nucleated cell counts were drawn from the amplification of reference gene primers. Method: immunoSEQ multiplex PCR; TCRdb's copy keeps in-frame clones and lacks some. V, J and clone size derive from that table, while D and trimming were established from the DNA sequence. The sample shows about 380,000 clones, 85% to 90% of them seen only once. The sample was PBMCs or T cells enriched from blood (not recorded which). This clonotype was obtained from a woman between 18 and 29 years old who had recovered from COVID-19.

CDR3 DNA sequence: TGTGCCAGTAGTATAACGGGATACACCGGGGAGCTGTTTTTT. It encodes CASSITGYTGELFF. The chain uses TRBV19 and TRBJ2-2; tentatively, D is TRBD2 (5 bases). Between the trimmed V and J ends, which lost 2 bases and 3 bases, there was a span of 7 bases. CDR3 length: 14 residues. The germline V gene encodes CDR1 LNHDA and CDR2 SQIVND (reference sequence).